This T cell receptor (beta chain) is from a study of cytomegalovirus exposure and HLA in healthy donors. Turning to the study itself: An early data release held 75 million to 100 million unique TCRs from HLA-typed donors.

Germline-derived CDR1 and CDR2 are LGHNA and YSLEER. This CDR3 has 16 residues. V dropped 4 bases and J dropped 3; count of bases not matched to a gene: 12. The PCR ran on 60 Vbeta and 13 Jbeta primers. The assay was immunoSEQ multiplex PCR, and TCRdb's table has in-frame clones only and misses some. Its clone listing holds around 100,000 clones. This chain joins TRBV4-3 and TRBJ2-7; TRBD2 matches 7 bases. Sequenced input: PBMCs. This clonotype was sampled from a middle-aged man in good health and CMV-seronegative. The CDR3 DNA reads as TGCGCCAGCAGCCGGGCCGGGGGGTCAGGCGGCTACGAGCAGTACTTC. Its translation: CASSRAGGSGGYEQYF.